Each of the 22 T cell receptor beta chains below was sequenced from the same sample in a study of human T cells and chemical hapten exposure. Stated time point: patch test 1, 2 weeks after DPC sensitization. The treatment denotes: therapeutic diphenylcyclopropenone sensitization with weekly scalp DPC. TCRdb recomputed calls from the RACE reads with MiXCR, one row per CDR3 protein. The sample has around 380,000 distinct CDR3 sequences, nearly 5% seen once; the top ten hold about 2.1%. The material was whole blood, obtained in connection with sensitization to the hapten diphenylcyclopropenone (DPC). These receptors originate from a woman aged 45-60 years with alopecia areata. Some clones in this sample may be carry-over from other donors' samples.

This chain joins TRBV20-1 and TRBJ1-1, with 7 bases that match TRBD1. The CDR3 is 12 residues long. With V trimmed by 6 bases and J by 6 bases, 7 bases remained unmatched. The germline CDR1 and CDR2 sequences are DFQATT and SNEGSKA (reference sequence). The CDR3 loop is CSAKGGGAEAFF. The DNA for the CDR3 is TGCAGTGCCAAAGGGGGCGGGGCTGAAGCTTTCTTT.

At least ten counts were recorded for this clonotype. The chain has TRBV11-2 and TRBJ2-7; D is perhaps TRBD2 (7 bases). This CDR3 spans 15 amino acids. The germline CDR1 and CDR2 sequences are SGHAT and FQNNGV. V was shortened by 8 bases and J by 2 bases, with 19 bases between the two germline ends. The CDR3 region is CASSVWGGAPYEQYF. The CDR3 coding sequence is TGTGCCAGCTCCGTTTGGGGGGGGGCCCCCTACGAGCAGTACTTC.

There are many counts of this clonotype. The V and J genes are TRBV9 and TRBJ2-3; TRBD2 matches at 8 bases. The V segment lost 4 bases and the J segment 3 bases; nucleotides outside the gene matches: 10. The CDR3 totals 16 residues. From germline, CDR1 is SGDLS and CDR2 YYNGEE. The CDR3 loop reads CASSPQRELVTDTQYF. Written as DNA, the CDR3 is TGTGCCAGCAGCCCCCAGCGGGAGCTAGTGACAGATACGCAGTATTTT.

This clonotype occurred many times. As DNA, the CDR3 is TGTGCCTGGAGCGCCACAACTAATGAAAAACTGTTTTTT. This codes for CAWSATTNEKLFF. The rearrangement joins TRBV30 to TRBJ1-4; D ambiguous. The CDR3 runs 13 residues. The germline V gene has CDR1 GTSNPN and CDR2 SVGIG (reference sequence). V shed 3 bases and J shed 0 bases, with 5 bases lying between them.

This clonotype has more than one count but fewer than ten. The rearrangement uses TRBV12-3 or TRBV12-4 and TRBJ1-1; D is undetermined. V gave up 3 bases and J gave up 5 bases, with 13 bases separating them. There are 14 residues in the CDR3. The CDR3 spells CASSFYSYGTEAFF. The CDR3 DNA is TGTGCCAGCAGTTTTTACTCCTACGGGACTGAAGCTTTCTTT.

This clonotype occurred a few times. The rearrangement joins TRBV28 to TRBJ2-3; 8 bases align to TRBD2. The length of the CDR3 is 17 residues. Unmatched junction bases numbered 16, after V lost 5 bases and J lost 6 bases. Looked up from germline, CDR1 is MDHEN and CDR2 is SYDVKM. The CDR3 is CASSRPPGGGFLDTQYF. The CDR3 DNA follows: TGTGCCAGCAGTCGTCCCCCGGGAGGGGGGTTTTTGGATACGCAGTATTTT.

This clonotype was counted at least ten times. This chain uses TRBV6-5 with TRBJ1-3, with D unclear. V was clipped by 6 bases and J by 0 bases, with 12 bases between them. This CDR3 contains 15 residues. In germline, CDR1 is MNHEY, CDR2 SVGAGI. The CDR3 DNA is TGTGCCAGCAGCTCGTTGGGGTTCTCTGGAAACACCATATATTTT. Protein sequence: CASSSLGFSGNTIYF.

This clonotype was counted at least ten times. The V call is TRBV5-1, the J call TRBJ1-2; the D is unclear. The CDR3 runs to 13 residues. Per the germline V gene, CDR1 is SGHRS and CDR2 is YFSETQ. Trimming shortened V by 0 bases and J by 8 bases, and 11 bases separated the two germline ends. CDR3 DNA: TGCGCCAGCAGCTTGGGACCGTCCTGGGGCTACACCTTC. This codes for CASSLGPSWGYTF.

This clonotype has more than one count but fewer than ten. The chain is built from TRBV13 and TRBJ1-1; TRBD1 matches at 9 bases. This CDR3 is built from 12 residues. From germline, CDR1 is PRHDT and CDR2 FYEKMQ (reference sequence). After removal of 4 bases from V and 10 bases from J, the junction contained 4 bases not matched to a gene. The CDR3 loop reads CASSSGQGLAFF. The CDR3 DNA is TGTGCCAGCAGCTCCGGACAGGGGTTAGCTTTCTTT.

The sample holds many counts of this clonotype. The genes are TRBV20-1 and TRBJ2-7, with 9 positions matching TRBD1. The germline V gene has CDR1 DFQATT and CDR2 SNEGSKA (reference sequence). J lost 5 bases, V lost 4 bases, and 9 bases had no gene match. There are 14 residues in the CDR3. The CDR3 region has the DNA TGCAGTGCTATCCCGACAGGGGGTTTTAACGAGCAGTACTTC. It encodes CSAIPTGGFNEQYF.

This clonotype was picked up many times. J is TRBJ2-5 and V is TRBV18; a weak D match, TRBD1 (6 bases). Germline V gives CDR1 KGHSH, CDR2 LQKENI. Trimming shortened V by 7 bases and J by 1 base, and 16 bases separated the two germline ends. There are 15 residues in the CDR3. Here the CDR3 DNA reads TGTGCCAGCTTCGCTCCCCGGGACATCCAAGAGACCCAGTACTTC. Its protein product is CASFAPRDIQETQYF.

This clonotype occurred many times. The J gene is TRBJ2-1, the V gene TRBV24-1; D not certain. From germline, CDR1 is KGHDR and CDR2 SFDVKD. Trimming took 5 bases from V and 2 from J, leaving 9 bases between them. This CDR3 has 14 amino acids. The CDR3 protein is CATSVAAAYNEQFF. CDR3 bases: TGTGCCACCAGTGTAGCAGCCGCCTACAATGAGCAGTTCTTC.

This clonotype occurred a few times. This chain joins TRBV7-3 and TRBJ1-1, with D perhaps TRBD1 (5 bases). V was clipped by 6 bases and J by 2 bases, with 10 bases between them. CDR1 SGHTA and CDR2 FQGTGA come from the germline V gene. The CDR3 is 13 amino acids. CDR3 in amino acids: CASRRTPNTEAFF. CDR3 DNA sequence: TGTGCCAGCAGAAGGACACCAAACACTGAAGCTTTCTTT.

In this sample, this clonotype turned up many times. The V call is TRBV3-1, the J call TRBJ2-7; D call uncertain. Trimming left V 5 bases short and J 4 bases short, with 21 bases between. This CDR3 has 16 amino acids. Germline loops: CDR1 LGHDT, CDR2 YNNKEL (reference sequence). Here the CDR3 reads CASSAIRGGAGYEQYF. The CDR3 region has the DNA TGTGCCAGCAGCGCTATTCGTGGCGGAGCTGGTTACGAGCAGTACTTC.

Note on this clonotype: Given a much more abundant clone one base away, this may be a read error. CDR3 nucleotide sequence: TGTGCCAGCAGCGGAGCAGTCAGCACAGATACGCAGTATTTT. It yields the protein CASSGAVSTDTQYF. The chain links TRBV9 to TRBJ2-3; D gene uncertain. CDR1 and CDR2 (germline): SGDLS, YYNGEE. The CDR3 sequence is 14 residues long. Trimming shortened V by 3 bases and J by 0 bases, and 8 bases separated the two germline ends.

The CDR3 DNA follows: TGTGCCAGCAGTGACCGACGGACCCCCGGCTCCTACGAGCAGTACTTC. It encodes CASSDRRTPGSYEQYF. This chain connects TRBV6-4 to TRBJ2-7; D is ambiguous. Germline V gene sequence: CDR1 MRHNA, CDR2 SNTAGT. V was shortened by 2 bases and J by 0 bases, with 14 bases between the two germline ends. The CDR3 length is 16 residues.

This clonotype was seen a handful of times. The genes are TRBV7-9 and TRBJ2-3; maybe TRBD1 (6 bases). Germline assignment: CDR1 SEHNR and CDR2 FQNEAQ (reference sequence). The CDR3 runs to 15 residues. V was pared by 9 bases and J by 0 bases, with 16 bases between. This chain's CDR3 is CASNPGASSTDTQYF. CDR3 nucleotide sequence: TGTGCCAGTAATCCAGGGGCCTCTAGCACAGATACGCAGTATTTT.

This clonotype was found many times. The chain is built from TRBV27 and TRBJ1-2; D gene unclear. The CDR3 is 16 residues long. The V end was cut by 4 bases, the J end by 6 bases, with 21 bases between. Germline V gene lookup returns CDR1 MNHEY and CDR2 SMNVEV (reference sequence). The CDR3 DNA sequence: TGTGCCAGCAGTTGGGGTGGGGTACCGGGTAAGGATGGCTACACCTTC. Residues: CASSWGGVPGKDGYTF.

This clonotype was counted many times. The V and J genes are TRBV5-1 and TRBJ1-3; 8 bases align to TRBD1. CDR3 size: 15 residues. The junction had 4 bases not matched to a gene; V was cut back by 2 bases and J by 3 bases. Looked up from germline, CDR1 is SGHRS and CDR2 is YFSETQ. CDR3 protein: CASSLDRGIGNTIYF. DNA of the CDR3: TGCGCCAGCAGCTTAGACAGGGGAATTGGAAACACCATATATTTT.

This clonotype occurred many times. The chain recombines TRBV7-9 with TRBJ1-2, with D maybe TRBD1 (5 bases). There are 13 residues in the CDR3. V was cut by 5 bases and J by 5 bases, with 12 bases left in between. Looked up from germline, CDR1 is SEHNR and CDR2 is FQNEAQ (reference sequence). The CDR3 reads CASSRDVKYGYTF. The CDR3 DNA reads as TGTGCCAGCAGCAGGGACGTGAAATATGGCTACACCTTC.

This clonotype was found many times. The chain is built from TRBV20-1 and TRBJ1-2; no definite D call. V dropped 0 bases and J dropped 0 bases, with 8 bases sitting between them. The CDR3 extends over 14 amino acids. Per the germline V gene, CDR1 is DFQATT and CDR2 is SNEGSKA (reference sequence). CDR3 DNA sequence: TGCAGTGCTAGAGATCCCGGGACTAACTATGGCTACACCTTC. This encodes CSARDPGTNYGYTF.

This clonotype was picked up many times. The rearrangement joins TRBV7-2 to TRBJ1-1, with a tentative D call TRBD1 (6 bases). This CDR3 region has 15 residues. Deletions cut 2 bases from V and 5 bases from J, with 15 bases between. The germline CDR1 and CDR2 sequences are SGHTA and FQGNSA. CDR3 protein: CASSLRGGGDTEAFF. Here the CDR3 DNA reads TGTGCCAGCAGCTTACGGGGGGGCGGAGATACTGAAGCTTTCTTT.